The 14 T cell receptor beta chains given below trace back to one sample, sequenced in a study of CD8 T cells in ankylosing spondylitis. These receptors lack a known antigen. Study results and limitations: For ankylosing spondylitis blood, a TCR beta motif of seven to nine highly homologous variants appeared characteristic.

TCRdb used MiXCR to reprocess the 5' RACE reads, holding one entry per CDR3 protein. Of around 450,000 distinct CDR3 sequences listed, 25% to 30% are singletons. Sequenced material: blood, either unsorted or a sorted T cell fraction (not recorded which). All receptors come from a male donor with ankylosing spondylitis.

The chain joins TRBV20-1 to TRBJ2-7; a possible D gene is TRBD1 (5 bases). This CDR3 is 16 amino acids long. CDR1 is DFQATT and CDR2 is SNEGSKA in the germline V gene (reference sequence). V lost 3 bases to trimming and J lost 0 bases, with 18 bases between them. The CDR3 protein is CSASALGQGSSYEQYF. CDR3 nucleotides: TGCAGTGCTAGCGCACTCGGGCAGGGTAGCTCCTACGAGCAGTACTTC.

The chain recombines TRBV5-1 with TRBJ2-1, with unresolved D. Trimming shortened V by 2 bases and J by 5 bases, and 11 bases separated the two germline ends. Germline lookup yields CDR1 SGHRS and CDR2 YFSETQ. This CDR3 comprises 14 residues. This CDR3 reads CASSLNPVNNEQFF. DNA for the CDR3: TGCGCCAGCAGCTTAAACCCAGTAAACAATGAGCAGTTCTTC.

This clonotype was detected a few times. The chain links TRBV20-1 to TRBJ1-1, with D unresolved. The CDR3 length is 11 residues. CDR1 is DFQATT, CDR2 SNEGSKA, per germline (reference sequence). The V end was cut by 4 bases, the J end by 6 bases, with 9 bases between. For the CDR3, the DNA is TGCAGTGCTAAGGATGAGGCTGAAGCTTTCTTT. Encoded protein: CSAKDEAEAFF.

J is TRBJ1-4 and V is TRBV12-3 or TRBV12-4, with 7 bases that match TRBD1. This CDR3 spans 13 amino acids. V lost 10 bases, J lost 4 bases, and 6 bases stayed unmatched. The CDR3 DNA follows: TGTGCCACCACGACAGGGCTTAATGAAAAACTGTTTTTT. It translates to CATTTGLNEKLFF.

This clonotype appeared many times. J is TRBJ1-1 and V is TRBV12-3 or TRBV12-4; D may be TRBD1 (5 bases). Trimming stripped 6 bases from V and 1 base from J, with 9 bases between. The CDR3 loop spans 13 amino acids. The DNA for the CDR3 is TGTGCCAGCAGCACCGGGGGGAACACTGAAGCTTTCTTT. This sequence encodes CASSTGGNTEAFF.

The table lists this clonotype with a few counts. This chain joins TRBV3-1 and TRBJ1-2, with 9 positions matching TRBD1. The CDR3 contains 15 residues. The ends lost 4 bases at V and 6 bases at J; junction bases unmatched: 9. Per germline, CDR1 LGHDT and CDR2 YNNKEL (reference sequence). The CDR3 is CASSLGRGQGHGYTF. The CDR3 nucleotides are TGTGCCAGCAGCCTCGGTAGGGGACAGGGCCATGGCTACACCTTC.

In DNA, the CDR3 is TGCAGTGCTCGACTAGCGCATAGCACAGATACGCAGTATTTT. As protein: CSARLAHSTDTQYF. This rearrangement joins TRBV20-1 to TRBJ2-3; 8 nucleotides match TRBD2. The CDR3 length is 14 residues. The V gene's germline CDR1 is DFQATT and CDR2 SNEGSKA (reference sequence). V gave up 5 bases and J gave up 0 bases; unmatched junction bases: 4.

Only a few counts were recorded for this clonotype. The V and J genes are TRBV3-1 and TRBJ2-5; D may be TRBD2 (5 bases). Trimming shortened V by 4 bases and J by 2 bases, and 17 bases separated the two germline ends. Germline CDR1 and CDR2: LGHDT and YNNKEL (reference sequence). This CDR3 has 16 residues. The CDR3 spells CASSPLRYGEQETQYF. CDR3 coding DNA: TGTGCCAGCAGCCCCCTAAGGTACGGGGAGCAAGAGACCCAGTACTTC.

This clonotype was observed a single time. The chain is built from TRBV25-1 and TRBJ2-5; 7 positions agree with TRBD1. CDR3 length: 16 amino acids. CDR1 and CDR2 (germline): MGHDK, SYGVNS. V gave up 3 bases and J gave up 5 bases; unmatched junction bases: 12. The CDR3 DNA sequence: TGTGCCAGCAGTGACCCTTACAGGGGCAAGCGGGAGACCCAGTACTTC. Translating it yields CASSDPYRGKRETQYF.

This clonotype was found a few times. The V gene is TRBV7-9, the J gene TRBJ2-1; 7 bases are shared with TRBD2. This CDR3 comprises 15 residues. J lost 5 bases, V lost 3 bases, and 7 bases had no gene match. Germline CDR1 and CDR2: SEHNR and FQNEAQ (reference sequence). CDR3 amino acids: CASSFPLGGNNEQFF. The CDR3, as DNA: TGTGCCAGCAGCTTTCCTCTCGGGGGGAACAATGAGCAGTTCTTC.

This chain connects TRBV12-5 to TRBJ2-3, with D perhaps matching TRBD1 or TRBD2 (6 bases each). Germline assignment: CDR1 LGHNT and CDR2 FRNRAP. The CDR3 has 13 residues. The V end was cut by 8 bases, the J end by 1 base, with 10 bases between. The CDR3 loop reads CASRGAGTDTQYF. Here the CDR3 DNA reads TGTGCTAGTAGGGGGGCGGGCACAGATACGCAGTATTTT.

In its sample, this clonotype was seen a few times. V and J are TRBV5-6 and TRBJ2-7, with D hard to call. Germline assignment: CDR1 SGHDT and CDR2 YYEEEE. CDR3 length equals 14 residues. Trimming pared 0 bases from V and 5 bases from J, leaving 12 bases between. This CDR3 is CASSLGTTAHEQYV. The CDR3 bases are TGTGCCAGCAGCTTGGGGACCACTGCCCACGAGCAGTACGTC.

This clonotype was seen at least ten times. The chain combines TRBV4-2 with TRBJ2-2; possible D gene TRBD1, 5 bases. This CDR3 is 14 amino acids long. Germline V gene data show CDR1 as LGHNA and CDR2 as YNFKEQ. Trimming took 4 bases from V and 4 from J, leaving 10 bases between them. CDR3 bases: TGTGCCAGCAGCCCCCAGGGATCCACCGGGGAGCTGTTTTTT. Translating it yields CASSPQGSTGELFF.

Many counts were recorded for this clonotype. The chain couples TRBV3-1 to TRBJ1-1, with a tentative D call TRBD1 (6 bases). The CDR3 spans 15 residues. The V gene lost 2 bases and the J gene lost 0 bases, with 10 bases spanning the gap. Germline V gives CDR1 LGHDT, CDR2 YNNKEL (reference sequence). In DNA form, the CDR3 reads TGTGCCAGCAGCCAATACAGGGATCTGAACACTGAAGCTTTCTTT. This encodes CASSQYRDLNTEAFF.